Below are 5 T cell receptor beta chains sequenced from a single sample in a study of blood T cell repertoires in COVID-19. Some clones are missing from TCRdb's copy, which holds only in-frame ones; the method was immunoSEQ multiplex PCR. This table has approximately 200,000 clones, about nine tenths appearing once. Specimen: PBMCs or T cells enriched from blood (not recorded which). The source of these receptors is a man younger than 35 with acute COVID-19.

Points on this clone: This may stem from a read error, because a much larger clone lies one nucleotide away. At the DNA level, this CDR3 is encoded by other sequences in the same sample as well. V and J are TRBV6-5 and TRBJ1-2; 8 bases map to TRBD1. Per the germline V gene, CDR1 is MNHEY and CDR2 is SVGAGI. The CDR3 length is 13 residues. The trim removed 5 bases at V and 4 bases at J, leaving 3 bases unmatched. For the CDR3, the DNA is TGTGCCAGCAGTCCCGGGACAGGCTATGGCTACACCTTC. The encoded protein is CASSPGTGYGYTF.

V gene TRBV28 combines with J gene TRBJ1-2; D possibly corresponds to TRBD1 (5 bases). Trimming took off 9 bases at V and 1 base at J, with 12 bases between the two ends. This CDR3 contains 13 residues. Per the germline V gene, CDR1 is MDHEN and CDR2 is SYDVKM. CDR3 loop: CASGRGNNYGYTF. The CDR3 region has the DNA TGTGCCAGTGGTAGGGGAAATAACTATGGCTACACCTTC.

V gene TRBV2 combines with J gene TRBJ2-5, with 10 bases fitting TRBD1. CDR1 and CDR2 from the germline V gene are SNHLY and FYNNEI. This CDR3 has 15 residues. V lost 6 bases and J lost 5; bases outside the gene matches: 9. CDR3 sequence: CASRTTGGPGETQYF. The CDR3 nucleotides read TGTGCCAGCAGAACGACAGGGGGCCCAGGGGAGACCCAGTACTTC.

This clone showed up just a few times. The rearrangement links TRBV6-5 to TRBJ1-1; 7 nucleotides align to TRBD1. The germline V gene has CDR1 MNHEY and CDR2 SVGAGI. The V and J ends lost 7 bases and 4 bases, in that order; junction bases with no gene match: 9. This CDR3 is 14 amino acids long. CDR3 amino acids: CASKNRGTITEAFF. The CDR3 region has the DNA TGTGCCAGCAAGAACAGGGGTACCATCACTGAAGCTTTCTTT.

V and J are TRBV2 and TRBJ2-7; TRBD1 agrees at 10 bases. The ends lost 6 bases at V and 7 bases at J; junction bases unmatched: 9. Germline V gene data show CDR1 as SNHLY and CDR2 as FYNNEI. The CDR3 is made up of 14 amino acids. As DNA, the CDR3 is TGTGCCAGCAGCAGGGACAGGGGAGGGGGAGAGCAGTACTTC. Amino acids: CASSRDRGGGEQYF.